This T cell receptor beta chain is drawn from a study of T cell responses to AZD1222 COVID-19 vaccine. Findings and caveats of the study: In all cases, repertoires were sampled only after the peak T cell response. The study found Spike-specific TCR breadth and depth rose after two AZD1222 doses. Donors were chiefly white British, with a greater number of females, and clonal diversity was perhaps underestimated.

Comments on this clone: The antigen remains undetermined.

The protocol was immunoSEQ multiplex PCR, while the TCRdb copy is restricted to in-frame clones and leaves out a portion. The sample lists approximately 150,000 clones, around 88% occurring once. V lost 5 bases to trimming and J lost 3 bases, with 13 bases between them. The CDR3 runs to 14 residues. The V gene's germline CDR1 is LNHDA and CDR2 SQIVND (reference sequence). The receptor was derived from an adult in good health. The sample in question was peripheral blood, obtained on day 0 of MenACWY control vaccination. The rearrangement joins TRBV19 to TRBJ1-1; D gene uncertain. The CDR3 DNA sequence: TGTGCCAGTAGTTCGGAGGGTTTTTACACTGAAGCTTTCTTT. As protein: CASSSEGFYTEAFF.